The rows below give T cell receptor beta chains drawn from one sample of a study of cytomegalovirus exposure and HLA in healthy donors. The assay was immunoSEQ multiplex PCR, and TCRdb's table has in-frame clones only and misses some. The sample consists of around 150,000 clones, around 80% of them appearing once. The sample was PBMCs. These receptors originate from a man between 50 and 59 years old in good health and CMV-seronegative. Both conserved end residues are part of each CDR3. A D gene is named only where the DNA matches it firmly. The listing skips clone size in some rows; elsewhere it reads once, few, many or a size class.

>.|.|TRBV11-3|TRBJ1-1
TGTGCCAGCAGCTTAGTTGGAGGGAACACTGAAGCTTTCTTT
CASSLVGGNTEAFF
>.|.|TRBV2|TRBJ1-5
TGTGCCAGCAGCTATAGCAATCAGCCCCAGCATTTT
CASSYSNQPQHF
>TRBD2|.|TRBV10-1|TRBJ2-7
TGCGCCAGCAGTGAGTCCCCTAGCGGGGACTCCTATATCATTTTAAGCTCCTACGAGCAGTACTTC
CASSESPSGDSYIILSSYEQYF
>TRBD1|.|TRBV25-1|TRBJ2-2
TGTGCCACCAAGGGGGCAGGGGCCGGGGAGCTGTTTTTT
CATKGAGAGELFF
>TRBD2|.|TRBV4-2|TRBJ2-2
TGTGCCAGCAGCCCGAGCGTCCTAGCGGTGAACGGGGAGCTGTTTTTT
CASSPSVLAVNGELFF
>.|.|TRBV6-4|TRBJ2-4
TGTGCCAGCAGCTTAGCTTCGTCAGGGGGGAAGAAAAACATTCAGTACTTC
CASSLASSGGKKNIQYF
>TRBD1|.|TRBV27|TRBJ1-2
TGTGCCAGCAGTTTACGGGGGACAGGGAATGGCTACACCTTC
CASSLRGTGNGYTF
>TRBD1|.|TRBV27|TRBJ1-6
TGTGCCAGCAGGTCCGGGACAGGGGGGTCACCCCTCCACTTT
CASRSGTGGSPLHF
>.|.|TRBV5-6|TRBJ1-2
TGTGCCAGCAGCTTGGGCCTCAGAGAGGATGGCTACACCTTC
CASSLGLREDGYTF
>.|.|TRBV2|TRBJ1-1
TGTGCCAGCACCCTAGATCGCACTGAAGCTTTCTTT
CASTLDRTEAFF
>TRBD2|.|TRBV7-6|TRBJ2-7
TGTGCCAGCAGCCCGAGCGGGGGAAACTCCTACGAGCAGTACTTC
CASSPSGGNSYEQYF
>TRBD2|few|TRBV7-3|TRBJ2-1
TGTGCCAGCAGCTTAAACGGGAGGGCCCTCGGTGAGCAGTTCTTC
CASSLNGRALGEQFF
>.|.|TRBV19|TRBJ1-2
TGTGCCACCGCGGCGGGGGTGGTAATCACCTTC
CATAAGVVITF
>TRBD2|.|TRBV7-9|TRBJ2-1
TGTGCCAGCAGCTCCCGGGTAGCGGGAGGATATGAGCAGTTCTTC
CASSSRVAGGYEQFF
>TRBD1|once|TRBV9|TRBJ2-7
TGTGCCAGCAGCAAAACCGGGACAGGCACCTACGAGCAGTACTTC
CASSKTGTGTYEQYF
>.|.|TRBV6-1|TRBJ1-1
TGTGCCAGCAGTCTTAGGGGCAGGGGTAACACTGAAGCTTTCTTT
CASSLRGRGNTEAFF
>TRBD2|.|TRBV18|TRBJ2-7
TGTGCCAGCTCACCTGGGACTAGCGTACTATACGAGCAGTACTTC
CASSPGTSVLYEQYF
>.|.|TRBV6-5|TRBJ1-6
TGTGCCAGCAGTTGGACAGTTAACAATTCACCCCTCCACTTT
CASSWTVNNSPLHF
>.|once|TRBV6-6|TRBJ1-2
TGTGCCAGCAGTTACTCTGATACAGGGAGCTATGGCTACACCTTC
CASSYSDTGSYGYTF
>TRBD1|few|TRBV6-5|TRBJ1-1
TGTGCCAGCAGGAGTCGACAGGGGGCTCACACTGAAGCTTTCTTT
CASRSRQGAHTEAFF
>TRBD1|.|TRBV30|TRBJ2-7
TGTGCCTGGGGGGACGGACAGGGGCCATACGAGCAGTACTTC
CAWGDGQGPYEQYF
>TRBD1|.|TRBV11-2|TRBJ1-1
TGTGCCAGCAGCTCCGCCTCCAGGACAGGGGACACTGAAGCTTTCTTT
CASSSASRTGDTEAFF
>TRBD1|.|TRBV19|TRBJ1-5
TGTGCCAGTAGTATAGGGGGACAGGGCTATCAGCCCCAGCATTTT
CASSIGGQGYQPQHF
>TRBD2|.|TRBV2|TRBJ2-1
TGTGCCAGCAGTGAAGCACCTAGCGGGAGTAAGAACAATGAGCAGTTCTTC
CASSEAPSGSKNNEQFF
>.|.|TRBV6-5|TRBJ1-2
TGTGCCAGCAGTTATGGACAGCCAAGTAACTATGGCTACACCTTC
CASSYGQPSNYGYTF
>.|.|TRBV6-1|TRBJ2-7
TGTGCCAGCAGTGAAGCGGGGCAACTAGCTCACGAGCAGTACTTC
CASSEAGQLAHEQYF
>TRBD2|.|TRBV18|TRBJ2-1
TGTGCCAGCTCAGCTCTAGCGGCTAGCTCCTACAATGAGCAGTTCTTC
CASSALAASSYNEQFF
>TRBD1|.|TRBV5-1|TRBJ1-5
TGCGCCAGCAGCCCGGGCACAGGGGCACAGCCCCAGCATTTT
CASSPGTGAQPQHF
>TRBD1|.|TRBV28|TRBJ2-7
TGTGCCAGCAGGCCGGGACAGGGGGCAAACGAGCAGTACTTC
CASRPGQGANEQYF
>.|.|TRBV9|TRBJ2-7
TGTGCCAGCAGCGTAGGTGGGGGGATTTTGGACGAGCAGTACTTC
CASSVGGGILDEQYF
>.|.|TRBV29-1|TRBJ1-4
TGCAGCGTCGGACGGGGGAATGAAAAACTGTTTTTT
CSVGRGNEKLFF
>.|few|TRBV12-5|TRBJ1-4
TGTGCTAGTGGTTTAGGGGAAGGTAATGAAAAACTGTTTTTT
CASGLGEGNEKLFF
>TRBD2|.|TRBV9|TRBJ2-5
TGTGCCAGCAGCGTACTAGCGGGACGAGAGACCCAGTACTTC
CASSVLAGRETQYF
>TRBD1|.|TRBV9|TRBJ2-1
TGTGCCAGCAGCCCCCCGGGACAGCCCTACAATGAGCAGTTCTTC
CASSPPGQPYNEQFF
>.|.|TRBV4-1|TRBJ1-1
TGCGCCAGCAGCGGGACGGGGGAAGGGGCTACTGAAGCTTTCTTT
CASSGTGEGATEAFF
>.|.|TRBV19|TRBJ2-1
TGTGCCAGTACCAAGGACTCTCTAGGTTTGTTCTTC
CASTKDSLGLFF
>.|once|TRBV15|TRBJ2-1
TGTGCCACCAGCGGTGTCAGTTATATCTCCTACAATGAGCAGTTCTTC
CATSGVSYISYNEQFF
>TRBD1|.|TRBV18|TRBJ1-1
TGTGCCAGCTCACGGACAGGGGGCTACAGTGACACTGAAGCTTTCTTT
CASSRTGGYSDTEAFF
>.|.|TRBV4-1|TRBJ2-2
TGCGCCAGCAGCCAAGAGGGGGGGCTAAACACCGGGGAGCTGTTTTTT
CASSQEGGLNTGELFF
>.|.|TRBV5-1|TRBJ2-1
TGCGCCAGCAGCCTGTTGGGGGCCGTTTCTTTTAATGAGCAGTTCTTC
CASSLLGAVSFNEQFF
>.|.|TRBV13|TRBJ2-3
TGTGCCAGCAGCCCTTGGATAGCCCCTACAAACACAGATACGCAGTATTTT
CASSPWIAPTNTDTQYF
>.|.|TRBV5-4|TRBJ2-1
TGTGCCAGCAGCTTGGCCTCGGGGTATGAGCAGTTCTTC
CASSLASGYEQFF
>TRBD2|.|TRBV4-2|TRBJ2-7
TGTGCCAGCAGCTCACTAGCGGGCTTTACCTACGAGCAGTACTTC
CASSSLAGFTYEQYF
>TRBD1|.|TRBV28|TRBJ2-5
TGTGCCAGCAGTTTAGGGACAGGGGCCCAGACCCAGTACTTC
CASSLGTGAQTQYF
>.|.|TRBV5-8|TRBJ2-7
TGTGCCAGCCCAGGGACTCTCCTCTCCTACGAGCAGTACTTC
CASPGTLLSYEQYF
>.|.|TRBV6-5|TRBJ1-2
TGTGCCAGCAGGCCGACAGAGATTAACTATGGCTACACCTTC
CASRPTEINYGYTF
>.|.|TRBV7-3|TRBJ2-2
TGTGCCAGCAGCTTAACGGGCCAGAACACCGGGGAGCTGTTTTTT
CASSLTGQNTGELFF
>.|.|TRBV9|TRBJ2-2
TGTGCCAGCAGCTCTGCGGGCCCGAACACCGGGGAGCTGTTTTTT
CASSSAGPNTGELFF
>TRBD1|.|TRBV7-2|TRBJ1-2
TGTGCCAGCAGCCCGGTAACAGGGGGAAATGGCTACACCTTC
CASSPVTGGNGYTF
>.|.|TRBV2|TRBJ1-1
TGTGCCAGCAGTGCGGACACTGAAGCTTTCTTT
CASSADTEAFF
>TRBD1|.|TRBV7-9|TRBJ1-1
TGTGCCAGCAGCTACCAGACAGGGGGCAGGACTGAAGCTTTCTTT
CASSYQTGGRTEAFF
>.|.|TRBV27|TRBJ2-7
TGTGCCAGCAGCTCACCCGCGAGCAGACTTGCCTACGAGCAGTACTTC
CASSSPASRLAYEQYF